Presented here are 9 T cell receptor beta chains from one specimen sequenced in a study of T cell repertoires in cytomegalovirus infection. Using its own MiXCR run on the reads, TCRdb lists one record per CDR3 protein. The sample yields about 830,000 distinct CDR3 sequences, about 33% seen once. Their cognate antigens are unknown. Sequences were derived from cultured CD8+ T cells from PBMCs, sampled from culture after CMV antigen stimulation. The receptors shown here come from a human donor in good health (CMV status not recorded). Some clones in this sample may be carry-over from other donors' samples.

Worth noting for this clonotype: A much larger clone lies one base from this, so it may be a read error. This sequence joins TRBV25-1 and TRBJ1-4, with 10 nucleotides matching TRBD1. CDR1 and CDR2 (germline): MGHDK, SYGVNS. The CDR3 sequence is 14 residues long. The ends lost 5 bases at V and 6 bases at J; junction bases unmatched: 3. The CDR3 DNA follows: TGTGCCAGCAGTTGGACAGGGGGATATGAAAAACTGTTTTTT. Translating it yields CASSWTGGYEKLFF.

Points on this clonotype: The junction departs from the called germline gene at one end, perhaps through a read error. This chain connects TRBV4-1 to TRBJ1-5, with 7 bases identical to TRBD1. The germline V gene encodes CDR1 MGHRA and CDR2 YSYEKL. This CDR3 region has 13 residues. Written as DNA, the CDR3 is TGTGCCAGCAGCCAAGCAGGGGGTCAGCCCCAGCATTTT. Translation gives CASSQAGGQPQHF.

This clonotype appeared a few times. The chain uses TRBV20-1 and TRBJ2-5; 9 nucleotides agree with TRBD1. J lost 4 bases, V lost 3 bases, and 15 bases had no gene match. This CDR3 is 17 amino acids long. Germline CDR1 DFQATT, CDR2 SNEGSKA (reference sequence). For the CDR3, the DNA is TGCAGTGCTAGTCCCGCTCCGGGACAGGGCTTTTCAGAGACCCAGTACTTC. This translates into CSASPAPGQGFSETQYF.

In this sample, this clonotype turned up a few times. The chain employs TRBV7-9 and TRBJ2-7; perhaps TRBD1 as D (7 bases). Germline assignment: CDR1 SEHNR and CDR2 FQNEAQ (reference sequence). V lost 5 bases to trimming and J lost 5 bases, with 16 bases between them. The length of the CDR3 is 14 residues. The CDR3: CASSPPARGDEQYF. DNA for the CDR3: TGTGCCAGCAGCCCCCCGGCCAGGGGGGACGAGCAGTACTTC.

This rearrangement joins TRBV12-3 or TRBV12-4 to TRBJ1-4; 7 bases fit TRBD1. The CDR3 is made up of 14 amino acids. V was clipped by 5 bases and J by 6 bases; unmatched bases: 6. The CDR3 nucleotides read TGTGCCAGCAGTGGGACAGAGATTTATGAAAAACTGTTTTTT. This codes for CASSGTEIYEKLFF.

The chain uses TRBV27 and TRBJ2-2; no firm D call. Germline CDR1 MNHEY, CDR2 SMNVEV (reference sequence). Trimming took off 1 base at V and 2 bases at J, with 11 bases between the two ends. The CDR3 sequence is 16 residues long. CDR3 coding DNA: TGTGCCAGCAGTTTATGGCAGAGTCAAAACACCGGGGAGCTGTTTTTT. Its translation: CASSLWQSQNTGELFF.

This sequence joins TRBV6-2 or TRBV6-3 and TRBJ2-7; perhaps TRBD2 as D (5 bases). This CDR3 region has 14 residues. Germline V gives CDR1 MNHEY, CDR2 SVGEGT. The V end was cut by 3 bases, the J end by 9 bases, with 18 bases between. CDR3 sequence: CASSYELAGVGQYV. The CDR3 DNA reads as TGTGCCAGCAGTTATGAGTTGGCGGGTGTTGGGCAGTACGTC.

The V call is TRBV11-2, the J call TRBJ2-5; a possible D gene is TRBD2 (7 bases). CDR3 length: 15 residues. Trimming removed 1 base at V and 7 bases at J, with 16 bases between. The V gene's germline CDR1 is SGHAT and CDR2 FQNNGV. CDR3 DNA: TGTGCCAGCAGCTTAGTCTCGGGGGGCGGGCGGACCCAGTACTTC. Translation: CASSLVSGGGRTQYF. Full variable domain (remainder filled in from reference TRBV11-2 and TRBJ2-5): EAGVAQSPRYKIIEKRQSVAFWCNPISGHATLYWYQQILGQGPKLLIQFQNNGVVDDSQLPKDRFSAERLKGVDSTLKIQPAKLEDSAVYLCASSLVSGGGRTQYFGPGTRLLVL.

This clonotype was found many times. The V and J genes are TRBV7-2 and TRBJ2-5; D remains ambiguous. CDR1 is SGHTA and CDR2 is FQGNSA in the germline V gene. The CDR3 loop spans 13 amino acids. Trimming took 4 bases from V and 7 from J, leaving 13 bases between them. The CDR3 sequence: CASSSRIEGTQYF. The DNA of the CDR3 is TGTGCCAGCAGCTCCCGAATCGAAGGGACCCAGTACTTC.